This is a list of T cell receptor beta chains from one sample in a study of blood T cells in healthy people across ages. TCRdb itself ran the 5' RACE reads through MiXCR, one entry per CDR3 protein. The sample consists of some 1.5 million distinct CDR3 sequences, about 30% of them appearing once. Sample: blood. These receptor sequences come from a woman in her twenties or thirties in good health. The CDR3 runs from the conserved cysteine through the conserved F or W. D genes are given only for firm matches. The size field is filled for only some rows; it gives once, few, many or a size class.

CDR3 protein: CSVSGTNTGELFF
CDR3 DNA: TGCAGCGTTTCAGGGACCAACACCGGGGAGCTGTTTTTT
D gene: NA
V gene: TRBV29-1
J gene: TRBJ2-2
clone size: once

CDR3 protein: CVSRAPGQGTDTQYF
CDR3 DNA: TGTGTCAGCAGGGCACCGGGACAGGGAACAGATACGCAGTATTTT
D gene: TRBD1
V gene: TRBV28
J gene: TRBJ2-3
clone size: NA

CDR3 protein: CASGTSGRFTDTQYF
CDR3 DNA: TGTGCCAGCGGAACTAGCGGGAGGTTCACAGATACGCAGTATTTT
D gene: TRBD2
V gene: TRBV6-2/TRBV6-3
J gene: TRBJ2-3
clone size: NA

CDR3 protein: CAGSSQRTQYF
CDR3 DNA: TGTGCCGGCAGTTCTCAGCGGACGCAGTATTTT
D gene: NA
V gene: TRBV12-3/TRBV12-4
J gene: TRBJ2-3
clone size: NA

CDR3 protein: CASSRLGGQQETQYF
CDR3 DNA: TGCGCCAGCAGTCGCCTCGGGGGGCAGCAAGAGACCCAGTACTTC
D gene: NA
V gene: TRBV5-1
J gene: TRBJ2-5
clone size: few

CDR3 protein: CASSLGLADRSYNEQFF
CDR3 DNA: TGTGCCAGCAGCTTGGGACTAGCGGATCGCTCCTACAATGAGCAGTTCTTC
D gene: TRBD2
V gene: TRBV11-2
J gene: TRBJ2-1
clone size: many

CDR3 protein: CASGWTGTFEKLFF
CDR3 DNA: TGTGCCAGCGGCTGGACAGGGACTTTTGAAAAACTGTTTTTT
D gene: TRBD1
V gene: TRBV6-1
J gene: TRBJ1-4
clone size: NA

CDR3 protein: CASSQRRDRVTEAFF
CDR3 DNA: TGTGCCAGCAGCCAACGACGCGACAGGGTGACTGAAGCTTTCTTT
D gene: TRBD1
V gene: TRBV3-1
J gene: TRBJ1-1
clone size: few

CDR3 protein: CSAPVEGTYEQYF
CDR3 DNA: TGCAGTGCCCCGGTTGAGGGCACCTACGAGCAGTACTTC
D gene: NA
V gene: TRBV20-1
J gene: TRBJ2-7
clone size: NA

CDR3 protein: CASSLGTADYGYTF
CDR3 DNA: TGTGCCAGCAGCTTAGGGACAGCCGACTATGGCTACACCTTC
D gene: NA
V gene: TRBV7-2
J gene: TRBJ1-2
clone size: many

CDR3 protein: CASSPSGLAGVSDAQYF
CDR3 DNA: TGCGCCAGCAGCCCCTCCGGACTAGCGGGAGTTTCAGATGCGCAGTATTTT
D gene: TRBD2
V gene: TRBV4-3
J gene: TRBJ2-3
clone size: few